A single sample gave rise to the 16 T cell receptor beta chains below, sequenced in a study of cytomegalovirus exposure and HLA in healthy donors. 60 Vbeta and 13 Jbeta primers were used in PCR. The assay was immunoSEQ multiplex PCR, and TCRdb's table has in-frame clones only and misses some. The table lists 90,000 to 120,000 clones, approximately 70% of them singletons. The sequenced sample was PBMCs. All receptors derive from a woman younger than 30 in good health and CMV-seropositive.

The chain joins TRBV4-2 to TRBJ2-3; 9 bases match TRBD1. Germline CDR1 is LGHNA and CDR2 is YNFKEQ. V lost 8 bases and J lost 1; bases outside the gene matches: 10. This CDR3 region has 16 residues. CDR3 loop: CASPPGTGRRTDTQYF. CDR3 sequence (DNA): TGTGCCAGCCCCCCGGGGACAGGGAGACGCACAGATACGCAGTATTTT.

The chain couples TRBV15 to TRBJ1-1; D remains ambiguous. The CDR3 length is 15 residues. V was pared by 1 base and J by 5 bases, with 14 bases between. Germline values: CDR1 LNHNV, CDR2 YYDKDF (reference sequence). The chain's CDR3 is CATSRVGEGWTEAFF. CDR3 bases: TGTGCCACCAGCAGAGTTGGTGAGGGCTGGACTGAAGCTTTCTTT.

The chain carries TRBV30 and TRBJ1-2, with D perhaps TRBD1 (5 bases). Trimming took 4 bases from V and 7 from J, leaving 19 bases between them. Germline CDR1 GTSNPN, CDR2 SVGIG (reference sequence). The CDR3 has 14 residues. The CDR3 DNA is TGTGCCTGGACCGGGCTCCGAATTAGGGGTGGCTACACCTTC. It is translated as CAWTGLRIRGGYTF.

A few counts support this clone. This chain links TRBV10-3 with TRBJ2-7; 9 positions agree with TRBD2. V was pared by 6 bases and J by 2 bases, with 8 bases of the junction left unmatched. The CDR3 contains 15 residues. CDR1 and CDR2 from the germline V gene are ENHRY and SYGVKD. Here the CDR3 reads CAISEKAGGTYEQYF. CDR3 coding DNA: TGTGCCATCAGCGAGAAGGCGGGAGGGACCTACGAGCAGTACTTC.

The V call is TRBV6-5, the J call TRBJ1-1, with D unclear. V lost 4 bases and J 1 base, leaving 7 bases between the germline ends. Germline assignment: CDR1 MNHEY and CDR2 SVGAGI. The CDR3 extends over 13 amino acids. CDR3: CASSSAGNTEAFF. The CDR3 bases are TGTGCCAGCAGTTCGGCGGGGAACACTGAAGCTTTCTTT.

The J gene is TRBJ2-3, the V gene TRBV15; 8 bases agree with TRBD2. CDR1 is LNHNV and CDR2 is YYDKDF in the germline V gene (reference sequence). CDR3 length: 15 residues. The ends lost 3 bases at V and 6 bases at J; junction bases unmatched: 8. CDR3: CATSRVPAGADTQYF. The CDR3 nucleotides are TGTGCCACCAGCAGGGTTCCAGCGGGAGCGGATACGCAGTATTTT.

The rearrangement uses TRBV19 and TRBJ1-3; TRBD1 matches at 8 bases. Germline CDR1 LNHDA, CDR2 SQIVND (reference sequence). Trimming at V came to 7 bases and at J to 1 base, leaving 6 bases not matched to a gene. The CDR3 is made up of 15 amino acids. CDR3 protein: CASNSGTGSGNTIYF. CDR3 DNA sequence: TGTGCCAGTAACTCCGGGACAGGTTCTGGAAACACCATATATTTT.

This clone was counted between two and nine times. The chain employs TRBV4-3 and TRBJ2-7; 8 positions match TRBD2. V dropped 0 bases and J dropped 0; count of bases not matched to a gene: 4. Germline V gene lookup returns CDR1 LGHNA and CDR2 YSLEER. This CDR3 comprises 16 residues. The CDR3 DNA reads as TGCGCCAGCAGCCAAGACAAAACTAGCGGCTCCTACGAGCAGTACTTC. Amino acid sequence: CASSQDKTSGSYEQYF.

This clone was seen at least ten times. The chain carries TRBV6-1 and TRBJ2-3, with 11 bases that match TRBD2. Germline V gene data show CDR1 as MNHNS and CDR2 as SASEGT. Unmatched junction bases numbered 2, after V lost 4 bases and J lost 5 bases. The CDR3 loop spans 14 amino acids. DNA of the CDR3: TGTGCCAGCAGTGTCCTAGCGGGAGGAGATACGCAGTATTTT. This gives the protein CASSVLAGGDTQYF.

The chain joins TRBV5-1 to TRBJ1-5; TRBD1 is a possible D gene (6 bases). The CDR3 sequence is 16 residues long. Per germline, CDR1 SGHRS and CDR2 YFSETQ. Deletions cut 4 bases from V and 7 bases from J, with 21 bases between. The CDR3 DNA follows: TGCGCCAGCAGCCCAGGGTTGACAGGATCGGGCCAGCCCCAGCATTTT. Amino acids: CASSPGLTGSGQPQHF. Combining the CDR3 with reference TRBV5-1 and TRBJ1-5 gives the whole variable domain KAGVTQTPRYLIKTRGQQVTLSCSPISGHRSVSWYQQTPGQGLQFLFEYFSETQRNKGNFPGRFSGRQFSNSRSEMNVSTLELGDSALYLCASSPGLTGSGQPQHFGDGTRLSIL.

V usage is TRBV5-6 and J usage is TRBJ1-2; TRBD1 matches 7 bases. The CDR3 runs 15 residues. The V gene end was trimmed by 6 bases and the J gene end by 7 bases; junction bases not matched to a gene: 15. CDR1 and CDR2 (germline): SGHDT, YYEEEE. CDR3 residues: CASTSGGRLYGGYTF. CDR3 DNA sequence: TGTGCCAGCACCTCAGGGGGGAGACTCTATGGTGGCTACACCTTC.

A few counts support this clone. The V gene is TRBV4-3, the J gene TRBJ2-7; 7 bases map to TRBD1. The J segment lost 3 bases and the V segment lost 5 bases, leaving 4 bases of the junction unmatched. From germline, CDR1 is LGHNA and CDR2 YSLEER. This CDR3 is built from 13 residues. The CDR3 spells CASSVDRDYEQYF. The CDR3 DNA follows: TGCGCCAGCAGCGTCGACAGGGACTACGAGCAGTACTTC.

This clone is judged medium-sized (0.01 to 0.1%). The CDR3 protein is CASSVDSGGNEQYF. As DNA, the CDR3 is TGTGCCAGCAGTGTGGACAGCGGAGGTAACGAGCAGTACTTC. V usage is TRBV2 and J usage is TRBJ2-7; TRBD1 is a possible D gene (6 bases). Germline V gene data show CDR1 as SNHLY and CDR2 as FYNNEI. V gave up 4 bases and J gave up 5 bases, with 15 bases separating them. The CDR3 runs 14 residues.

This clone has at least ten counts. The chain uses TRBV5-4 and TRBJ1-2; D unresolved. Trimming took off 1 base at V and 0 bases at J, with 10 bases between the two ends. The CDR3 sequence is 15 residues long. Germline V lookup: CDR1 SGHNT, CDR2 YYREEE (reference sequence). CDR3 in amino acids: CASSLRSSANYGYTF. The CDR3 DNA follows: TGTGCCAGCAGCTTGCGAAGCAGCGCTAACTATGGCTACACCTTC.

The J gene is TRBJ2-1, the V gene TRBV11-2; TRBD2 aligns across 9 bases. The V and J ends lost 5 bases and 7 bases, in that order; junction bases with no gene match: 6. Germline V gives CDR1 SGHAT, CDR2 FQNNGV. The CDR3 is made up of 14 amino acids. The CDR3 DNA reads as TGTGCCAGCAGCATTAGCGGGAGTAATAATGAGCAGTTCTTC. Translated: CASSISGSNNEQFF.

This sequence joins TRBV28 and TRBJ1-2; 7 bases are a match to TRBD1. Germline values: CDR1 MDHEN, CDR2 SYDVKM. The CDR3 consists of 14 residues. V lost 6 bases, J lost 3 bases, and 7 bases stayed unmatched. As DNA, the CDR3 is TGTGCCAGCAGCCCAACCACAGGGGACTATGGCTACACCTTC. Translating it yields CASSPTTGDYGYTF.